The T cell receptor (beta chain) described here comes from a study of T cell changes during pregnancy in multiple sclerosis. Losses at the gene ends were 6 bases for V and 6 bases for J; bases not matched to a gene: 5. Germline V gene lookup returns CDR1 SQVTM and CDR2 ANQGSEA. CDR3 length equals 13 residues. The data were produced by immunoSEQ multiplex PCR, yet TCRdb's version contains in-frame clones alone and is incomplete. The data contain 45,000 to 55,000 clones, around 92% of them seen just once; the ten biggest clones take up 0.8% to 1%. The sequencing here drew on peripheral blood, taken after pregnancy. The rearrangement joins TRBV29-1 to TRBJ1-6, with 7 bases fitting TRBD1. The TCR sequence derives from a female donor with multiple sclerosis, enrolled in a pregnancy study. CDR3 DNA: TGCAGCGTGGCAGACAGGGCTAATTCACCCCTCCACTTT. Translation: CSVADRANSPLHF.